Shown below are 14 T cell receptor beta chains from a single sample sequenced in a study of T-cell memory formation after mild COVID-19. TCRdb analysed the 5' RACE reads with MiXCR anew, one entry per CDR3 protein. This table has about 560,000 distinct CDR3 sequences, 17% appearing once. The source material was PBMCs or a T cell subset sorted from them (not recorded which). All receptors derive from an adult woman who had mild COVID-19 (a few samples of this study predate the infection). Cell type and time point are not known.

This clonotype was seen a handful of times. The chain has TRBV30 and TRBJ1-1, with D uncertain. Trimming took off 7 bases at V and 1 base at J, with 10 bases between the two ends. The CDR3 sequence is 12 residues long. Germline V gene lookup returns CDR1 GTSNPN and CDR2 SVGIG (reference sequence). The CDR3 sequence is CAFRLRNTEAFF. The CDR3 region has the DNA TGTGCCTTTCGATTGCGGAACACTGAAGCTTTCTTT.

This clonotype was picked up one time. The chain is built from TRBV19 and TRBJ2-4, with 8 nucleotides matching TRBD1. V shed 5 bases and J 8 bases; nucleotides not matched to a gene: 14. This CDR3 has 16 amino acids. Germline CDR1 is LNHDA and CDR2 is SQIVND (reference sequence). The DNA for the CDR3 is TGTGCCAGTAGTTCAACGACAGGGGCGCCGATGGACATTCAGTACTTC. Protein: CASSSTTGAPMDIQYF.

In this sample, this clonotype turned up many times. Written as DNA, the CDR3 is TGCAGCGTTGATGATAGGGGCGACGAGCAGTACTTC. It codes for CSVDDRGDEQYF. The V gene is TRBV29-1, the J gene TRBJ2-7, with a possible D match to TRBD1 (5 bases). CDR3 size: 12 residues. V was trimmed by 3 bases and J by 5 bases, leaving 11 bases between them. CDR1 is SQVTM and CDR2 is ANQGSEA in the germline V gene.

The chain is built from TRBV5-1 and TRBJ2-1, with D unclear. CDR3 size: 14 residues. V was shortened by 3 bases and J by 1 base, with 8 bases between the two germline ends. Germline lookup yields CDR1 SGHRS and CDR2 YFSETQ. Here the CDR3 reads CASSSNPSYNEQFF. Written as DNA, the CDR3 is TGCGCCAGCAGCTCCAACCCTTCCTACAATGAGCAGTTCTTC.

The chain has TRBV7-3 and TRBJ1-1; unclear D gene. There are 15 residues in the CDR3. CDR1 and CDR2 (germline): SGHTA, FQGTGA. V was trimmed by 0 bases and J by 0 bases, leaving 8 bases between them. CDR3 DNA: TGTGCCAGCAGCTTAACTTCGGCCGTGAACACTGAAGCTTTCTTT. As protein: CASSLTSAVNTEAFF.

J is TRBJ1-2 and V is TRBV20-1; D unresolved. Per germline, CDR1 DFQATT and CDR2 SNEGSKA (reference sequence). The length of the CDR3 is 13 residues. V was cut by 5 bases and J by 7 bases, with 17 bases left in between. This CDR3 is CSASDRIAGGYTF. The CDR3 DNA reads as TGCAGTGCTTCGGACCGCATAGCTGGTGGCTACACCTTC.

The chain has TRBV9 and TRBJ2-7, with D maybe TRBD1 (6 bases). V was trimmed by 4 bases and J by 2 bases, leaving 22 bases between them. From germline, CDR1 is SGDLS and CDR2 YYNGEE. This CDR3 spans 17 amino acids. This chain's CDR3 is CASSPRTEEYGAYEQYF. DNA for the CDR3: TGTGCCAGCAGCCCCCGGACAGAGGAATATGGGGCCTACGAGCAGTACTTC. The full variable domain, with the rest looked up from reference TRBV9 and TRBJ2-7, is DSGVTQTPKHLITATGQRVTLRCSPRSGDLSVYWYQQSLDQGLQFLIQYYNGEERAKGNILERFSAQQFPDLHSELNLSSLELGDSALYFCASSPRTEEYGAYEQYFGPGTRLTVT.

This clonotype was seen only a few times. The rearrangement joins TRBV9 to TRBJ2-7; tentatively, D is TRBD1 or TRBD2 (6 bases each). Germline lookup yields CDR1 SGDLS and CDR2 YYNGEE. V lost 4 bases, J lost 3 bases, and 29 bases lay in between. CDR3 length equals 19 residues. The CDR3 loop reads CASSPRAGAAPGGGYEQYF. The CDR3, as DNA: TGTGCCAGCAGCCCTAGGGCAGGGGCCGCCCCCGGGGGTGGCTACGAGCAGTACTTC. Full variable domain (rest looked up from reference TRBV9 and TRBJ2-7): DSGVTQTPKHLITATGQRVTLRCSPRSGDLSVYWYQQSLDQGLQFLIQYYNGEERAKGNILERFSAQQFPDLHSELNLSSLELGDSALYFCASSPRAGAAPGGGYEQYFGPGTRLTVT.

J is TRBJ2-7 and V is TRBV18; TRBD1 is a possible D gene (5 bases). The CDR3 is 14 residues long. Germline V gives CDR1 KGHSH, CDR2 LQKENI. Trimming cost V 1 base and J 3 bases, with 10 bases left between them. DNA of the CDR3: TGTGCCAGCTCACCACGCGACAGAAACTACGAGCAGTACTTC. Amino acid sequence: CASSPRDRNYEQYF.

This clonotype showed up just a few times. The chain is built from TRBV18 and TRBJ1-1, with unresolved D. Trimming pared 3 bases from V and 1 base from J, leaving 9 bases between. Germline V CDR1 and CDR2: KGHSH, LQKENI. The CDR3 has 14 amino acids. DNA of the CDR3: TGTGCCAGCTCACCCTCATTAGGGAACACTGAAGCTTTCTTT. The encoded protein is CASSPSLGNTEAFF.

This chain connects TRBV5-1 to TRBJ2-3; no clear D gene. The CDR3 is 11 amino acids. Trimming took 2 bases from V and 7 from J, leaving 5 bases between them. Germline CDR1 and CDR2: SGHRS and YFSETQ. DNA for the CDR3: TGCGCCAGCAGCTTAGGAAATACGCAGTATTTT. Translating gives CASSLGNTQYF. Combining the CDR3 with reference TRBV5-1 and TRBJ2-3 gives the whole variable domain KAGVTQTPRYLIKTRGQQVTLSCSPISGHRSVSWYQQTPGQGLQFLFEYFSETQRNKGNFPGRFSGRQFSNSRSEMNVSTLELGDSALYLCASSLGNTQYFGPGTRLTVL.

This clonotype was counted only a few times. For the CDR3, the DNA is TGTGCCAGCAGCATTGGGACAGGGGGAAATGAGCAGTTCTTC. This encodes CASSIGTGGNEQFF. The rearrangement joins TRBV7-2 to TRBJ2-1; 11 nucleotides match TRBD1. The CDR3 is 14 residues long. V was pared by 5 bases and J by 7 bases, with 4 bases of the junction left unmatched. The germline CDR1 and CDR2 sequences are SGHTA and FQGNSA.

The V call is TRBV7-9, the J call TRBJ2-7; 8 bases are shared with TRBD1. The J segment lost 7 bases and the V segment lost 6 bases, leaving 5 bases of the junction unmatched. Per germline, CDR1 SEHNR and CDR2 FQNEAQ (reference sequence). This CDR3 has 12 residues. CDR3 coding DNA: TGTGCCAGCAGATCACAGGGGGATGAGCAGTACTTC. This codes for CASRSQGDEQYF.

The V and J genes are TRBV13 and TRBJ1-1; D not resolved. V was cut by 5 bases and J by 1 base, with 8 bases left in between. The CDR3 consists of 13 residues. Germline lookup yields CDR1 PRHDT and CDR2 FYEKMQ (reference sequence). The chain's CDR3 is CASSPPKNTEAFF. In DNA, the CDR3 is TGTGCCAGCAGCCCCCCCAAGAACACTGAAGCTTTCTTT.